These 28 T cell receptor beta chains were all obtained from the same sample, sequenced in a study of CD8+ T cells in alopecia areata. cDNA serving as the sequencing template came from extracted, reverse transcribed RNA. Profiling relied on immunoSEQ multiplex PCR, and the TCRdb table lists in-frame clones only, not all of them. The table includes more than 95,000 clones, 41% detected once. Sequenced sample: CD4+ T cells sorted from blood. These receptors were collected from a human donor with alopecia areata.

This clone was found a few times. This sequence joins TRBV5-4 and TRBJ1-3, with 7 bases that match TRBD1. The CDR3 contains 14 residues. V was clipped by 5 bases and J by 0 bases; unmatched bases: 2. Germline assignment: CDR1 SGHNT and CDR2 YYREEE (reference sequence). The CDR3 DNA reads TGTGCCAGCAGGGACAGGACCTCTGGAAACACCATATATTTT. It is translated as CASRDRTSGNTIYF.

This rearrangement joins TRBV6-1 to TRBJ2-3, with 9 bases identical to TRBD1. Germline trimming cut 3 bases from V and 2 bases from J; bases unmatched to any gene: 6. This CDR3 is built from 16 residues. In germline, CDR1 is MNHNS, CDR2 SASEGT. The CDR3 sequence: CASSEGTGYYTDTQYF. CDR3 bases: TGTGCCAGCAGTGAGGGGACAGGGTATTACACAGATACGCAGTATTTT.

The chain combines TRBV5-6 with TRBJ1-2; no reliable D call. Germline CDR1 and CDR2: SGHDT and YYEEEE. Trimming removed 0 bases from V and 4 bases from J, with 7 bases in between. The length of the CDR3 is 13 residues. CDR3 sequence: CASSLGALYGYTF. The CDR3, as DNA: TGTGCCAGCAGCTTGGGTGCCCTCTATGGCTACACCTTC.

The J gene is TRBJ2-7, the V gene TRBV7-2; D is possibly TRBD2 (6 bases). The CDR3 is 14 residues long. Trimming removed 2 bases at V and 3 bases at J, with 11 bases between. Per germline, CDR1 SGHTA and CDR2 FQGNSA. The CDR3 protein is CASSLNSGNYEQYF. For the CDR3, the DNA is TGTGCCAGCAGCTTAAATAGCGGCAACTACGAGCAGTACTTC. Based on the CDR3 plus reference TRBV7-2 and TRBJ2-7, the full variable domain is GAGVSQSPSNKVTEKGKDVELRCDPISGHTALYWYRQSLGQGLEFLIYFQGNSAPDKSGLPSDRFSAERTGGSVSTLTIQRTQQEDSAVYLCASSLNSGNYEQYFGPGTRLTVT.

This chain joins TRBV7-9 and TRBJ1-3, with D unresolved. The CDR3 is 15 amino acids. Trimming stripped 2 bases from V and 9 bases from J, with 17 bases between. CDR1 is SEHNR and CDR2 is FQNEAQ in the germline V gene (reference sequence). The CDR3 nucleotides read TGTGCCAGCAGCTTAAGCGTATCCGTTATCGGCACCATATATTTT. As protein: CASSLSVSVIGTIYF.

This chain links TRBV30 with TRBJ2-3, with D possibly matching TRBD2 (5 bases). Germline CDR1 GTSNPN, CDR2 SVGIG (reference sequence). This CDR3 region has 11 residues. V lost 2 bases, J lost 6 bases, and 6 bases lay in between. The CDR3: CAWSWEDTQYF. The CDR3 DNA reads TGTGCCTGGAGTTGGGAGGATACGCAGTATTTT.

This chain uses TRBV23-1 with TRBJ2-7, with 9 bases fitting TRBD1. TRBV23-1 is classed as an ORF, of uncertain function. The ends lost 3 bases at V and 5 bases at J; junction bases unmatched: 8. The CDR3 totals 15 residues. The CDR3 sequence is CASSHAGTGRHEQYF. Written as DNA, the CDR3 is TGCGCCAGCAGTCACGCCGGGACAGGGAGGCACGAGCAGTACTTC.

The chain recombines TRBV9 with TRBJ2-5, with D possibly called TRBD1 or TRBD2 (5 bases each). Between the trimmed V and J ends, which lost 4 bases and 1 base, there was a span of 11 bases. Looked up from germline, CDR1 is SGDLS and CDR2 is YYNGEE. The CDR3 length is 14 residues. In nucleotides, the CDR3 is TGTGCCAGCAGCTTTCGGGACGGCCAAGAGACCCAGTACTTC. The encoded protein is CASSFRDGQETQYF.

V usage is TRBV15 and J usage is TRBJ1-5; a possible D gene is TRBD1 (5 bases). V shed 1 base and J shed 1 base, with 8 bases lying between them. From germline, CDR1 is LNHNV and CDR2 YYDKDF (reference sequence). The CDR3 loop spans 15 amino acids. The DNA of the CDR3 is TGTGCCACCAGCAGAGGTCGACAGAGCAATCAGCCCCAGCATTTT. This translates into CATSRGRQSNQPQHF. Complete variable domain (other parts from reference TRBV15 and TRBJ1-5): DAMVIQNPRYQVTQFGKPVTLSCSQTLNHNVMYWYQQKSSQAPKLLFHYYDKDFNNEADTPDNFQSRRPNTSFCFLDIRSPGLGDTAMYLCATSRGRQSNQPQHFGDGTRLSIL.

The J gene is TRBJ1-2, the V gene TRBV28; 7 bases are shared with TRBD1. J gave up 7 bases and V 9 bases, and 8 bases lay outside the gene matches. The CDR3 consists of 12 residues. Germline CDR1 reads MDHEN; CDR2 reads SYDVKM. The CDR3, as DNA: TGTGCCAGTAAAGGGACAGCGTCTGGCTACACCTTC. Translation: CASKGTASGYTF.

V and J are TRBV7-9 and TRBJ1-1; 7 bases fit TRBD1. Looked up from germline, CDR1 is SEHNR and CDR2 is FQNEAQ (reference sequence). The CDR3 contains 13 residues. V lost 5 bases to trimming and J lost 1 base; unmatched junction nucleotides: 1. CDR3 coding DNA: TGTGCCAGCAGCCGACAGGGGAACACTGAAGCTTTCTTT. Its protein is CASSRQGNTEAFF. Complete variable domain (other parts from reference TRBV7-9 and TRBJ1-1): DTGVSQNPRHKITKRGQNVTFRCDPISEHNRLYWYRQTLGQGPEFLTYFQNEAQLEKSRLLSDRFSAERPKGSFSTLEIQRTEQGDSAMYLCASSRQGNTEAFFGQGTRLTVV.

As DNA, the CDR3 is TGTGCCAGCAGTCTCACTAAGACAGTCGACACCGGGGAGCTGTTTTTT. It encodes CASSLTKTVDTGELFF. V and J are TRBV27 and TRBJ2-2; TRBD1 is a possible D gene (5 bases). Germline V CDR1 and CDR2: MNHEY, SMNVEV (reference sequence). The CDR3 totals 16 residues. The ends were cut back, 5 bases at V and 3 bases at J, with 16 bases in the middle.

This clone was seen only a few times. This chain uses TRBV29-1 with TRBJ2-5, with TRBD1 matching 9 bases. Losses at the gene ends were 5 bases for V and 3 bases for J; bases not matched to a gene: 4. This CDR3 comprises 13 residues. Germline CDR1 and CDR2: SQVTM and ANQGSEA. The CDR3 region is CSVRQGGEETQYF. CDR3 DNA sequence: TGCAGCGTTCGACAGGGGGGGGAAGAGACCCAGTACTTC.

V usage is TRBV28 and J usage is TRBJ2-7; D not certain. The V gene's germline CDR1 is MDHEN and CDR2 SYDVKM. V lost 2 bases and J lost 1, with 9 bases in between. This CDR3 is 14 amino acids long. The CDR3 DNA sequence: TGTGCCAGCAGTTTAACACTGCCTTCCTACGAGCAGTACTTC. Translating it yields CASSLTLPSYEQYF.

This clone has a single count. The chain uses TRBV30 and TRBJ1-6; 8 bases match TRBD1. Germline assignment: CDR1 GTSNPN and CDR2 SVGIG (reference sequence). Losses at the gene ends were 3 bases for V and 1 base for J; bases not matched to a gene: 8. CDR3 length equals 17 residues. CDR3: CAWRDRVSGSYNSPLHF. In DNA form, the CDR3 reads TGTGCCTGGAGGGACAGGGTCTCAGGGTCCTATAATTCACCCCTCCACTTT. Filled out from reference TRBV30 and TRBJ1-6, the complete variable domain reads SQTIHQWPATLVQPVGSPLSLECTVEGTSNPNLYWYRQAAGRGLQLLFYSVGIGQISSEVPQNLSASRPQDRQFILSSKKLLLSDSGFYLCAWRDRVSGSYNSPLHFGNGTRLTVT.

The chain joins TRBV14 to TRBJ2-1; unclear D gene. Per germline, CDR1 SGHDN and CDR2 FVKESK. V was clipped by 4 bases and J by 4 bases, with 8 bases between them. CDR3 length: 13 residues. The CDR3 is CASSPFQYNEQFF. DNA for the CDR3: TGTGCCAGCAGCCCGTTTCAGTACAATGAGCAGTTCTTC. The full variable domain, completed using reference TRBV14 and TRBJ2-1, is EAGVTQFPSHSVIEKGQTVTLRCDPISGHDNLYWYRRVMGKEIKFLLHFVKESKQDESGMPNNRFLAERTGGTYSTLKVQPAELEDSGVYFCASSPFQYNEQFFGPGTRLTVL.

This chain connects TRBV30 to TRBJ1-1, with 8 bases fitting TRBD1. This CDR3 is 15 amino acids long. V dropped 1 base and J dropped 3; count of bases not matched to a gene: 7. Germline V gene lookup returns CDR1 GTSNPN and CDR2 SVGIG (reference sequence). In nucleotides, the CDR3 is TGTGCCTGGAGTGGGGCAGGGGGCGTTGACACTGAAGCTTTCTTT. Residues: CAWSGAGGVDTEAFF. Full variable domain (missing parts from reference TRBV30 and TRBJ1-1): SQTIHQWPATLVQPVGSPLSLECTVEGTSNPNLYWYRQAAGRGLQLLFYSVGIGQISSEVPQNLSASRPQDRQFILSSKKLLLSDSGFYLCAWSGAGGVDTEAFFGQGTRLTVV.

The rearrangement links TRBV4-3 to TRBJ2-3; the match to TRBD1 covers 8 bases. CDR1 LGHNA and CDR2 YSLEER come from the germline V gene. The CDR3 has 17 amino acids. The trim removed 1 base at V and 0 bases at J, leaving 6 bases unmatched. CDR3 DNA sequence: TGCGCCAGCAGCCAAGTTGGGCAGGGGGCCAGCACAGATACGCAGTATTTT. As protein: CASSQVGQGASTDTQYF.

The chain is built from TRBV28 and TRBJ2-3; possible D gene TRBD2, 6 bases. The germline V gene encodes CDR1 MDHEN and CDR2 SYDVKM. CDR3 size: 11 residues. V lost 6 bases to trimming and J lost 7 bases, with 8 bases between them. CDR3 region: CASSGRNTQYF. The CDR3 DNA sequence: TGTGCCAGCAGCGGGAGAAATACGCAGTATTTT. Full variable domain (remainder filled in from reference TRBV28 and TRBJ2-3): DVKVTQSSRYLVKRTGEKVFLECVQDMDHENMFWYRQDPGLGLRLIYFSYDVKMKEKGDIPEGYSVSREKKERFSLILESASTNQTSMYLCASSGRNTQYFGPGTRLTVL.

The V gene is TRBV5-1, the J gene TRBJ1-1; D may be TRBD1 (5 bases). The CDR3 is made up of 15 amino acids. V lost 1 base, J lost 0 bases, and 10 bases lay in between. Germline assignment: CDR1 SGHRS and CDR2 YFSETQ. The CDR3 reads CASSLQGTMNTEAFF. The CDR3 bases are TGCGCCAGCAGCTTGCAGGGAACAATGAACACTGAAGCTTTCTTT.

This clone appeared a few times. The chain recombines TRBV14 with TRBJ1-1; possible D gene TRBD1, 6 bases. The CDR3 length is 13 residues. Germline values: CDR1 SGHDN, CDR2 FVKESK. V was trimmed by 6 bases and J by 1 base, leaving 9 bases between them. This CDR3 is CASRWGRNTEAFF. CDR3 bases: TGTGCCAGCAGGTGGGGGCGGAACACTGAAGCTTTCTTT. The full variable domain, with the rest looked up from reference TRBV14 and TRBJ1-1, is EAGVTQFPSHSVIEKGQTVTLRCDPISGHDNLYWYRRVMGKEIKFLLHFVKESKQDESGMPNNRFLAERTGGTYSTLKVQPAELEDSGVYFCASRWGRNTEAFFGQGTRLTVV.

Concerning this clone itself: Other DNA sequences in the sample encode the same CDR3. The chain is built from TRBV7-2 and TRBJ2-3; D unclear. Trimming removed 1 base from V and 3 bases from J, with 5 bases in between. The length of the CDR3 is 13 residues. The germline gives CDR1 SGHTA, CDR2 FQGNSA. The CDR3 sequence: CASSLVGTDTQYF. CDR3 DNA sequence: TGTGCCAGCAGCTTAGTCGGGACAGATACGCAGTATTTT.

Ten or more counts support this clone. The rearrangement joins TRBV19 to TRBJ1-1; no reliable D call. CDR1 and CDR2 from the germline V gene are LNHDA and SQIVND (reference sequence). V was pared by 4 bases and J by 6 bases, with 21 bases between. This CDR3 contains 16 residues. CDR3 bases: TGTGCCAGTAGTAAAGGGAGGGAAGGAGCCCTCGCTGAAGCTTTCTTT. Its protein is CASSKGREGALAEAFF.

This clone came up a few times. The rearrangement uses TRBV29-1 and TRBJ2-7, with no clear D. Trimming took 1 base from V and 7 from J, leaving 14 bases between them. Germline CDR1 reads SQVTM; CDR2 reads ANQGSEA. This CDR3 region has 13 residues. In DNA, the CDR3 is TGCAGCGTTGAAGGTAGAAAAACGAGAGAGCAGTACTTC. This translates into CSVEGRKTREQYF.

The chain combines TRBV7-2 with TRBJ2-7, with 9 bases lining up with TRBD2. V lost 0 bases to trimming and J lost 7 bases; unmatched junction nucleotides: 4. This CDR3 region has 14 residues. Germline CDR1 reads SGHTA; CDR2 reads FQGNSA. CDR3 region: CASSLAASGVEQYF. In DNA form, the CDR3 reads TGTGCCAGCAGCTTAGCCGCTAGCGGGGTGGAGCAGTACTTC.

This clone was counted between two and nine times. This chain links TRBV27 with TRBJ2-7; the match to TRBD1 covers 7 bases. V shed 5 bases and J 3 bases; nucleotides not matched to a gene: 7. CDR1 MNHEY and CDR2 SMNVEV come from the germline V gene (reference sequence). The CDR3 has 14 amino acids. CDR3 in amino acids: CASSRGQLRYEQYF. CDR3 bases: TGTGCCAGCAGTAGGGGACAGCTACGCTACGAGCAGTACTTC.

This chain uses TRBV7-9 with TRBJ2-1; D is possibly TRBD1 or TRBD2 (5 bases each). With 5 bases removed from V and 9 bases from J, the gap between germline ends came to 17 bases. Per the germline V gene, CDR1 is SEHNR and CDR2 is FQNEAQ (reference sequence). The CDR3 loop spans 14 amino acids. The CDR3 DNA reads TGTGCCAGCAGCCCAAGGGGACCTATGGGTGAGCAGTTCTTC. Protein sequence: CASSPRGPMGEQFF.

The chain links TRBV28 to TRBJ1-5; a weak D match, TRBD1 (5 bases). Germline CDR1 reads MDHEN; CDR2 reads SYDVKM. There are 15 residues in the CDR3. Trimming cost V 4 bases and J 4 bases, with 14 bases left between them. In DNA, the CDR3 is TGTGCCAGCAGTTCCCTTTCGGGGGGGAATCAGCCCCAGCATTTT. Its protein is CASSSLSGGNQPQHF.